This passage covers 3 T cell receptor beta chains from one sample sequenced in a study of immune heterogeneity within non-small cell lung tumors listed by TCRdb under 2018. The TCR template was genomic DNA extracted from bulk tumor tissue, and roughly 600 ng of gDNA was amplified for each sample. During surgery, multiple biopsies were taken from each primary tumor and placed as far apart as possible within the tumor mass. The study cohort was described as untreated, and patients were newly diagnosed NSCLC cases undergoing curative surgery. The data were produced on a HiSeq X Ten. The TCR beta CDR3 region was amplified with a multiplex PCR system, in which a first round of 10 cycles was run using 32 V-gene forward and 13 J-gene reverse primers. TCRdb trimmed public reads at Q25 via fastp, called clones via MiXCR and kept in-frame beta chains. Rows are unified per CDR3 protein, each entry keeping the most common DNA and genes. This sample comprises roughly 3,000 distinct CDR3 sequences, 41% of them detected only once. The ten largest account for 22% of the sample.

The sequencing input was lung tumor tissue. The source is a woman aged 45-65 years with non-small cell lung cancer.

Comment on this clonotype: One end of the junction is discordant with germline, which a read error may explain. Here the CDR3 DNA reads TGCAGTGCCAGAGGACCTAGCGGGAGTAGATACAATGAGCAGTTCTTC. Translation gives CSARGPSGSRYNEQFF. The chain is built from TRBV20-1 and TRBJ2-1; 10 bases match TRBD2. Germline V CDR1 and CDR2: DFQATT, SNEGSKA (reference sequence). The CDR3 has 16 residues.

By frequency in the sample, this clonotype is medium-sized. The chain joins TRBV28 to TRBJ1-6; possible D gene TRBD1, 5 bases. The CDR3 loop spans 13 amino acids. With 3 bases removed from V and 15 bases from J, the gap between germline ends came to 15 bases. Germline lookup yields CDR1 MDHEN and CDR2 SYDVKM. CDR3 region: CASSLGGGLLLHF. As DNA, the CDR3 is TGTGCCAGCAGTTTGGGGGGGGGACTACTCCTCCACTTT.

Sample share makes this clonotype medium-sized. The J gene is TRBJ1-1, the V gene TRBV9; D is uncertain. The germline CDR1 and CDR2 sequences are SGDLS and YYNGEE. V dropped 1 base and J dropped 0 bases, with 16 bases sitting between them. The CDR3 contains 17 residues. CDR3 DNA sequence: TGTGCCAGCAGCGTAACCCCAAAACAGTCCATGAACACTGAAGCTTTCTTT. Translating gives CASSVTPKQSMNTEAFF.